This TCR beta chain is from a study of glioma-infiltrating T cells. Study outcomes and limitations: Tissue-blood divergence was below expectation in non-neoplastic patients, above in gliomas. CDR3 overlap between tissue and blood was very small.

As to this clonotype: The antigen remains unidentified. A clone one base away is much larger, so this may be a read error.

Amplification of TCR alpha and beta CDR3 regions from RNA used iRepertoire nested multiplex PCR. MiXCR, run by TCRdb on the multiplex PCR reads, gives a single entry per CDR3 protein. The data contain more than 95,000 distinct CDR3 sequences, 23% of them singletons. The sequence derives from a human donor with low-grade glioma or glioblastoma, undergoing nonglioma brain surgery, or in good health (not recorded which). Sequenced sample: glioma tissue, nonneoplastic brain tissue, or PBMCs (not recorded which).

The DNA for the CDR3 is TGTGCCGGCAGTCCCCCAGGAGAGCAGTACTTC. It specifies CAGSPPGEQYF. The rearrangement uses TRBV28 and TRBJ2-7, with D uncertain. CDR1 and CDR2 (germline): MDHEN, SYDVKM. The CDR3 has 11 residues.